This T cell receptor beta chain stems from a study of T-cell memory formation after mild COVID-19. Background on the study: For the most part, TCR clusters were specific to one donor. Findings and caveats of the study: Contracting clones from day 15 to 85 had balanced CD4/CD8; later expanders favoured CD4+. Among contracting clones, CD4+ were mainly CM/EM and CD8+ enriched in EMRA.

Employing constant-segment primers, 5'RACE generated TCR alpha and TCR beta cDNA libraries bearing sample barcodes and UMIs. Each CDR3 protein is one row after TCRdb ran MiXCR on the 5' RACE reads. The data show about 340,000 distinct CDR3 sequences, around 15% seen once. The CDR3 runs to 13 residues. Germline V gene data show CDR1 as SNHLY and CDR2 as FYNNEI. V was cut by 4 bases and J by 4 bases, with 10 bases left in between. To note about this clonotype: Its antigen is not identified.

The receptor was isolated from a man younger than 35 who had mild COVID-19 (a few samples of this study predate the infection). Cell type and time point are not known. The chain carries TRBV2 and TRBJ2-5; D uncertain. Sequenced material: PBMCs or a T cell subset sorted from them (not recorded which). This CDR3 reads CASSGVSGETQYF. CDR3 DNA: TGTGCCAGCAGTGGCGTTTCGGGAGAGACCCAGTACTTC. The entire variable domain, with the rest obtained from reference TRBV2 and TRBJ2-5, is as follows: EPEVTQTPSHQVTQMGQEVILRCVPISNHLYFYWYRQILGQKVEFLVSFYNNEISEKSEIFDDQFSVERPDGSNFTLKIRSTKLEDSAMYFCASSGVSGETQYFGPGTRLLVL.